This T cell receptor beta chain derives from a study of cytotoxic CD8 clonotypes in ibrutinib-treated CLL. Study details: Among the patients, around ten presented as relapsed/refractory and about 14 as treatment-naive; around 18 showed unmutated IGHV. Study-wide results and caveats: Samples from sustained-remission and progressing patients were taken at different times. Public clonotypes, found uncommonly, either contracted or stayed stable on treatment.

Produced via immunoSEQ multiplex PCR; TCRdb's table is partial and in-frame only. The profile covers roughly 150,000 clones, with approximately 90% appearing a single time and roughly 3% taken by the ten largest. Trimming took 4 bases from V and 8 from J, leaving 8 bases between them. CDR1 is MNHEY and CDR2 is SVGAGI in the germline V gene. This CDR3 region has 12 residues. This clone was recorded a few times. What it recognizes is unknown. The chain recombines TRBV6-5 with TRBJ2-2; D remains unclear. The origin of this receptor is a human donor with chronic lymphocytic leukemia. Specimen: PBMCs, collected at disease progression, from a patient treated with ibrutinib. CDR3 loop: CASSFSRGELFF. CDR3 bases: TGTGCCAGCAGTTTCTCGCGGGGGGAGCTGTTTTTT.